The table lists the clone carrying this T cell receptor (beta chain) with a count of one. Its cognate antigen is unknown. This sample was included in a study of T cell responses to AZD1222 COVID-19 vaccine. Study results and caveats: Of the AZD1222 recipients, only five or six were seropositive at baseline. The peak T cell response came first, and repertoires were sampled only after it. Clonal diversity was possibly underestimated, and the donors were mostly white British, with more females.

Some second doses came at about 4 weeks and others at about 12 weeks; these were pooled. TCRdb's copy holds only in-frame clones and misses some; the assay was immunoSEQ multiplex PCR. In the table there are about 150,000 clones, around nine tenths of which are singletons. This clonotype was obtained from an adult who received the AZD1222 COVID-19 vaccine. The sequencing used peripheral blood, collected 28 days after the second AZD1222 dose.

In DNA form, the CDR3 reads TGCGCCAGCAGCCAAGTGACTAGCGGGAGTAACACCGGGGAGCTGTTTTTT. Translation gives CASSQVTSGSNTGELFF. The V call is TRBV4-3, the J call TRBJ2-2; 12 bases are shared with TRBD2. Per the germline V gene, CDR1 is LGHNA and CDR2 is YSLEER. The CDR3 is made up of 17 amino acids. V lost 1 base to trimming and J lost 2 bases; unmatched junction nucleotides: 2.